Following are 9 T cell receptor beta chains from one sample sequenced in a study of OX40 agonist ivuxolimab in advanced cancers. TCRdb's table, derived via immunoSEQ multiplex PCR, lists solely in-frame clones and lacks some. In the table there are about 12,000 clones, more than 75% of which are singletons. Sample: CD4+ or CD8+ T cells sorted from blood, taken in a trial of the OX40 agonist ivuxolimab. Every receptor here comes from an adult with an advanced solid tumor such as melanoma, head and neck, liver or kidney cancer.

The chain combines TRBV7-2 with TRBJ1-2; TRBD1 matches at 12 bases. In germline, CDR1 is SGHTA, CDR2 FQGNSA. Trimming cost V 5 bases and J 4 bases; bases outside gene matches: 5. The CDR3 spans 15 residues. DNA for the CDR3: TGTGCCAGCAGCCTCGGGACAGGGGGCGGCTATGGCTACACCTTC. Protein: CASSLGTGGGYGYTF.

This chain links TRBV27 with TRBJ2-5, with 7 bases fitting TRBD1. V lost 6 bases to trimming and J lost 3 bases; unmatched junction nucleotides: 7. The CDR3 spans 14 residues. Germline V CDR1 and CDR2: MNHEY, SMNVEV (reference sequence). The CDR3 here is CASSSITGEETQYF. The CDR3 DNA is TGTGCCAGCAGCTCAATAACAGGGGAAGAGACCCAGTACTTC.

This chain uses TRBV27 with TRBJ2-1, with 12 positions matching TRBD2. The CDR3 totals 17 residues. V lost 6 bases and J lost 2; bases outside the gene matches: 8. Germline V CDR1 and CDR2: MNHEY, SMNVEV (reference sequence). CDR3 bases: TGTGCCAGCAGGCCACTAGCGGGAGGCCCCCCCTACAATGAGCAGTTCTTC. Protein product: CASRPLAGGPPYNEQFF.

This chain uses TRBV5-6 with TRBJ2-7; D remains unclear. Trimming pared 1 base from V and 2 bases from J, leaving 4 bases between. The CDR3 runs 12 residues. Germline CDR1 and CDR2: SGHDT and YYEEEE. Here the CDR3 reads CASSLSAYEQYF. DNA for the CDR3: TGTGCCAGCAGCTTGTCAGCCTACGAGCAGTACTTC.

V gene TRBV6-1 combines with J gene TRBJ2-7; TRBD1 matches at 9 bases. V shed 5 bases, J shed 2 bases, and the junction held 4 bases outside the gene matches. Germline CDR1 reads MNHNS; CDR2 reads SASEGT. The CDR3 is 14 residues long. The DNA for the CDR3 is TGTGCCAGCAGTCCGGGACAGGGAGCCTACGAGCAGTACTTC. It encodes CASSPGQGAYEQYF.

The chain employs TRBV4-1 and TRBJ2-7, with D possibly TRBD2 on 5 matching bases. The CDR3 loop spans 15 amino acids. Germline lookup yields CDR1 MGHRA and CDR2 YSYEKL. V was trimmed by 6 bases and J by 3 bases, leaving 18 bases between them. CDR3 nucleotide sequence: TGCGCCAGCAGTCCAGAGCCGGGAAACAGCTACGAGCAGTACTTC. This codes for CASSPEPGNSYEQYF.

The DNA of the CDR3 is TGTGCCAGCAGTCAGACAGGGGTGAACACTGAAGCTTTCTTT. Protein product: CASSQTGVNTEAFF. V is TRBV27 and J is TRBJ1-1, with 8 nucleotides matching TRBD1. The germline gives CDR1 MNHEY, CDR2 SMNVEV (reference sequence). Trimming cost V 5 bases and J 0 bases; bases outside gene matches: 2. This CDR3 contains 14 residues.

The rearrangement joins TRBV9 to TRBJ1-2; D is ambiguous. The CDR3 is made up of 17 amino acids. The V end lost 4 bases, the J end lost 4 bases, and 23 bases lay between the germline ends. Germline V gives CDR1 SGDLS, CDR2 YYNGEE. The CDR3 DNA reads TGTGCCAGCAGCCACCCCAGCGGCCCGGGATTAACCTATGGCTACACCTTC. As protein: CASSHPSGPGLTYGYTF.

The chain links TRBV13 to TRBJ2-6; D remains unclear. Germline values: CDR1 PRHDT, CDR2 FYEKMQ (reference sequence). Trimming took off 10 bases at V and 0 bases at J, with 7 bases between the two ends. The CDR3 contains 13 residues. The DNA for the CDR3 is TGTGCCACCAAAAGCTCTGGGGCCAACGTCCTGACTTTC. It translates to CATKSSGANVLTF. Full variable domain (missing parts from reference TRBV13 and TRBJ2-6): AAGVIQSPRHLIKEKRETATLKCYPIPRHDTVYWYQQGPGQDPQFLISFYEKMQSDKGSIPDRFSAQQFSDYHSELNMSSLELGDSALYFCATKSSGANVLTFGAGSRLTVL.